This TCR beta chain was identified during a study of shared clonotypes between healthy human individuals. As originally analysed: Sequence data from immunoSEQ were junction-only and lacked quality scores; consequently, filtering differed. Assay used: immunoSEQ multiplex PCR; TCRdb lists only in-frame clones, some missing. That table gives V, J and clone size, and the DNA gave D and trimming. This sample has some 2,500,000 clones; roughly 93% occur once, and the top ten carry 0.36%. All donors were healthy HIV-negative adults lacking recent acute infections or vaccinations. As concerns this clone: The antigen is not known.

This CDR3 contains 13 residues. Trimming cost V 4 bases and J 2 bases, with 6 bases left between them. CDR1 SEHNR and CDR2 FQNEAQ come from the germline V gene (reference sequence). General observations from the study: Naive CD4 clonotype sharing across several donors was about 5%.

Sequencing was done on a sample of naive CD4+ T cells from PBMCs. Sample subset: CD45RA+ positively selected. The TCR originated in a man in his late teens or twenties in good health. Some clones in this sample may be carry-over from other donors' samples. This chain joins TRBV7-9 and TRBJ1-3; no reliable D call. The DNA of the CDR3 is TGTGCCAGCAGCTCCGGGGCTGGAAACACCATATATTTT. Translation gives CASSSGAGNTIYF.